The rows below give T cell receptor beta chains drawn from one sample of a study of blood T cell repertoires in COVID-19. The method was immunoSEQ multiplex PCR; TCRdb's version includes in-frame clones alone and lacks a portion of them. There are roughly 220,000 clones in the sample; about three quarters occur only once, and approximately 6% lies in the top ten. The sample taken for sequencing was peripheral blood. These receptors all come from a woman aged 65 to 85 with acute or convalescent COVID-19. The CDR3 runs from the conserved cysteine through the conserved F or W. Not every row has a clone size; where given, it reads once, few, many or a size class.

J | size | V | CDR3
TRBJ2-3 | . | TRBV5-4 | CASSSSGLAENTDTQYF
TRBJ1-1 | few | TRBV28 | CASSATANTEAFF
TRBJ2-5 | . | TRBV5-1 | CASSFGDREETQYF
TRBJ1-2 | . | TRBV15 | CATSREGAGYTF
TRBJ1-5 | . | TRBV12-5 | CASGLVRGDSNQPQHF
TRBJ2-3 | . | TRBV28 | CASSPGGITSRDTDTQYF
TRBJ2-2 | . | TRBV29-1 | CSVEGGRFPTGELFF
TRBJ1-4 | few | TRBV3-1/TRBV3-2 | CASSQDRDNEKLFF
TRBJ1-6 | . | TRBV7-9 | CASSLSGTGESPLHF
TRBJ2-7 | . | TRBV24-1 | CATSESSGSYEQYF
TRBJ1-2 | few | TRBV6-5 | CASSPGTGGYGYTF
TRBJ1-5 | . | TRBV7-3 | CASSLDNNQPQHF
TRBJ2-7 | . | TRBV27 | CASSPTGYEQYF
TRBJ1-2 | once | TRBV7-2 | CASSIDRGDYGYTF
TRBJ2-2 | . | TRBV6-5 | CASSKLAGASGELFF
TRBJ2-1 | few | TRBV27 | CASSQDRGAGREIYNEQFF
TRBJ1-1 | few | TRBV28 | CASSLWDRGSRGTEAFF
TRBJ2-1 | . | TRBV6-5 | CASSYSGLAGHNEQFF
TRBJ2-5 | . | TRBV11-3 | CASSPGQQETQYF
TRBJ2-1 | . | TRBV10-3 | CAISRTSGAVYEQFF
TRBJ1-5 | . | TRBV7-9 | CASSLTYGGGNQPQHF
TRBJ2-2 | . | TRBV27 | CASSLLPGQDTGELFF
TRBJ2-7 | . | TRBV5-1 | CASSPVIAGQLSYEQYF
TRBJ2-1 | . | TRBV11-2 | CASSLLAGPYNEQFF